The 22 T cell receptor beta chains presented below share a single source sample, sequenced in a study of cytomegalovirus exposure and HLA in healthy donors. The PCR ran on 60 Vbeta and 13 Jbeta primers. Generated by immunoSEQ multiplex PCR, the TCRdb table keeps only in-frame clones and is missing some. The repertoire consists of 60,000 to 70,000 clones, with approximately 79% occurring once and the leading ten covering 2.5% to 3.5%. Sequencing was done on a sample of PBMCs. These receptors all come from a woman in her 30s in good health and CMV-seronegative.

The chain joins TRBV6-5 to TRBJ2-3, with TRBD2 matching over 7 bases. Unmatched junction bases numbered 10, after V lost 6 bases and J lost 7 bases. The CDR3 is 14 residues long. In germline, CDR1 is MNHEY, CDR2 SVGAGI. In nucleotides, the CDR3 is TGTGCCAGCAGCCCCGGGGGGAGAAGAAATACGCAGTATTTT. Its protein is CASSPGGRRNTQYF.

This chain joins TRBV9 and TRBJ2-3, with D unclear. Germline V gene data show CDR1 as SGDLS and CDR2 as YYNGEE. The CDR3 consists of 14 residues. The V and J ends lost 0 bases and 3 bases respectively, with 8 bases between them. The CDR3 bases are TGTGCCAGCAGCGTAGAAGCCCTTACAGATACGCAGTATTTT. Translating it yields CASSVEALTDTQYF.

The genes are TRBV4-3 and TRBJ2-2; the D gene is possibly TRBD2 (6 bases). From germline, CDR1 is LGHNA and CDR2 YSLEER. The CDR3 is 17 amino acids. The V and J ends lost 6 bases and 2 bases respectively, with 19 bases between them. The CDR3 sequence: CASSYSWEAFNTGELFF. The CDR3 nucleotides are TGCGCCAGCAGTTACTCCTGGGAGGCCTTCAACACCGGGGAGCTGTTTTTT.

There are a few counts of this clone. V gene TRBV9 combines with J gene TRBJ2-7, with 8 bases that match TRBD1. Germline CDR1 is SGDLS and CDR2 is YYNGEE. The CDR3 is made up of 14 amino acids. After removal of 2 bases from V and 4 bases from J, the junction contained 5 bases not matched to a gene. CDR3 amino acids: CASSVGTGVYEQYF. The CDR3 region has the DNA TGTGCCAGCAGCGTCGGGACAGGTGTGTACGAGCAGTACTTC.

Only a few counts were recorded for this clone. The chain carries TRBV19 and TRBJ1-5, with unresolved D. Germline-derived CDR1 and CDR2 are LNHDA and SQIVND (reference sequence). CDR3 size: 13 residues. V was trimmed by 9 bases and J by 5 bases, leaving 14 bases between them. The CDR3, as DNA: TGTGCCAGCCGAACTCTCGCGGATCAGCCCCAGCATTTT. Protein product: CASRTLADQPQHF.

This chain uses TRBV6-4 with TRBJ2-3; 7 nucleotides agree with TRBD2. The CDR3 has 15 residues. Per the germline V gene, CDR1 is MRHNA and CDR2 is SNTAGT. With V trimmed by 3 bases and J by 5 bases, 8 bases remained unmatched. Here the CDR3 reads CASSDGGRVGDTQYF. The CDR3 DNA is TGTGCCAGCAGTGATGGAGGGAGGGTGGGAGATACGCAGTATTTT.

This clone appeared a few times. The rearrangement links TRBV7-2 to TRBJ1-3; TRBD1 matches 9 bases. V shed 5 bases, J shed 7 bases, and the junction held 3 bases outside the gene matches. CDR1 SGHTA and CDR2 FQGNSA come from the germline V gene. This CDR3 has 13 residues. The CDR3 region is CASSRQGGNTIYF. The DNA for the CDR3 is TGTGCCAGCAGCCGACAGGGGGGGAACACCATATATTTT.

This CDR3 reads CASSRPGNYGYTF. The CDR3 DNA reads as TGTGCCAGCAGCCGCCCAGGAAACTATGGCTACACCTTC. This sequence joins TRBV11-2 and TRBJ1-2; D ambiguous. Germline V gene sequence: CDR1 SGHAT, CDR2 FQNNGV. The length of the CDR3 is 13 residues. Trimming stripped 5 bases from V and 2 bases from J, with 9 bases between.

CDR3 sequence: CASSYAGALDEAFF. In DNA form, the CDR3 reads TGTGCCAGCAGTTATGCGGGGGCGCTGGATGAAGCTTTCTTT. The chain joins TRBV6-5 to TRBJ1-1, with a weak D call TRBD1 (6 bases). The V end was cut by 3 bases, the J end by 7 bases, with 15 bases between. CDR3 length equals 14 residues. In germline, CDR1 is MNHEY, CDR2 SVGAGI.

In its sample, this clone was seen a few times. The CDR3 bases are TGTGCCAGCAGCGAGGACAGTGGGAACACTGAAGCTTTCTTT. Its protein is CASSEDSGNTEAFF. This rearrangement joins TRBV11-3 to TRBJ1-1, with a weak D call TRBD1 (6 bases). Germline lookup yields CDR1 SGHNT and CDR2 YENEEA. The CDR3 contains 14 residues. V was shortened by 5 bases and J by 1 base, with 11 bases between the two germline ends.

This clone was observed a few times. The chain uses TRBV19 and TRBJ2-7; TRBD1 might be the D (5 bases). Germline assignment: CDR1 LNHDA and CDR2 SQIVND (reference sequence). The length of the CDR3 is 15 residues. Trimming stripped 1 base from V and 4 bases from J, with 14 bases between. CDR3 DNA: TGTGCCAGTAGTATAGGCACAGGAACCCTATACGAGCAGTACTTC. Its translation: CASSIGTGTLYEQYF. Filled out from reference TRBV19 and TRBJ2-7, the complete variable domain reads DGGITQSPKYLFRKEGQNVTLSCEQNLNHDAMYWYRQDPGQGLRLIYYSQIVNDFQKGDIAEGYSVSREKKESFPLTVTSAQKNPTAFYLCASSIGTGTLYEQYFGPGTRLTVT.

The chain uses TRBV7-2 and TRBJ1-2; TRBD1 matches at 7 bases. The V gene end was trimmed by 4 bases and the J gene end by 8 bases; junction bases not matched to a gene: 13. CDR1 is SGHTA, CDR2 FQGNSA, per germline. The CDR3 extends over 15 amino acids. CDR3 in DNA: TGTGCCAGCAGCTGGGCGGGACAGTTCGAGGAAGGCTACACCTTC. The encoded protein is CASSWAGQFEEGYTF. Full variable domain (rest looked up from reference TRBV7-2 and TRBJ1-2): GAGVSQSPSNKVTEKGKDVELRCDPISGHTALYWYRQSLGQGLEFLIYFQGNSAPDKSGLPSDRFSAERTGGSVSTLTIQRTQQEDSAVYLCASSWAGQFEEGYTFGSGTRLTVV.

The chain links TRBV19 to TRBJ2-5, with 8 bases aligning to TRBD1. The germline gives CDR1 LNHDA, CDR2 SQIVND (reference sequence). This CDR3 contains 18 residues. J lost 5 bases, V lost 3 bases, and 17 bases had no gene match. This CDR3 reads CASSIMLGSGGEGETQYF. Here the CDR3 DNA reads TGTGCCAGTAGTATCATGCTGGGTTCAGGGGGCGAAGGGGAGACCCAGTACTTC.

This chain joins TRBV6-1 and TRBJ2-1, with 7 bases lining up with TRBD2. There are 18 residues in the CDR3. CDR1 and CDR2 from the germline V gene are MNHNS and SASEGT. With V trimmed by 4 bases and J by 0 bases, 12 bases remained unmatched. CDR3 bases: TGTGCCAGCAGTGGGGTACGGGGCGGGAGCGGCTCCTACAATGAGCAGTTCTTC. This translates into CASSGVRGGSGSYNEQFF.

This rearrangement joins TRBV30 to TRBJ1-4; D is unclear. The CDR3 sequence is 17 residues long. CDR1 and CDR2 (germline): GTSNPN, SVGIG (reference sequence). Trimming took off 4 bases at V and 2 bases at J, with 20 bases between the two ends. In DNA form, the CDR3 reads TGTGCCTGGACTCCCCTCGGCGGGAGAGGGACTAATGAAAAACTGTTTTTT. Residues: CAWTPLGGRGTNEKLFF.

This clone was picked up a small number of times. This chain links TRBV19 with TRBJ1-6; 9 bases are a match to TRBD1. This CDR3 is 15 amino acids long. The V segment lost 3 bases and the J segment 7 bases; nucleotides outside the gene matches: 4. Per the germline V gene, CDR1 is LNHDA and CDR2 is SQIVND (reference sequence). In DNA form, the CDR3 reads TGTGCCAGTAGTATCTTGGGACAGGGAAATTCACCCCTCCACTTT. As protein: CASSILGQGNSPLHF.

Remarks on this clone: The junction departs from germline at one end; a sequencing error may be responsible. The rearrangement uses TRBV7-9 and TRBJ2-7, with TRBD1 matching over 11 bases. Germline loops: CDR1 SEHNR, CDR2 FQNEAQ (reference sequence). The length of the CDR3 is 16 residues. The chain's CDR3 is CASSAGQGASSYEQCF. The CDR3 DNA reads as TGTGCCAGCAGCGCCGGACAGGGGGCTTCCTCCTACGAGCAGTGCTTC.

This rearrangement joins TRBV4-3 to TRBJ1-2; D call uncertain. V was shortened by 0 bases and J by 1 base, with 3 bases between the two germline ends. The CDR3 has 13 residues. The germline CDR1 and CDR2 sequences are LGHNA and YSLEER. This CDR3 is CASSQDNNYGYTF. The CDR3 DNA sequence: TGCGCCAGCAGCCAAGACAATAACTATGGCTACACCTTC.

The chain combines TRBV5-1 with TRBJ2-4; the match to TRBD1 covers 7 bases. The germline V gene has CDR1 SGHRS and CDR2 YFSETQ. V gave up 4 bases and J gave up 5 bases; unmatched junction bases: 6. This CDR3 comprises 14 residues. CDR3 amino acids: CASSTGASQNIQYF. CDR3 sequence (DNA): TGCGCCAGCAGCACAGGGGCCTCCCAAAACATTCAGTACTTC.

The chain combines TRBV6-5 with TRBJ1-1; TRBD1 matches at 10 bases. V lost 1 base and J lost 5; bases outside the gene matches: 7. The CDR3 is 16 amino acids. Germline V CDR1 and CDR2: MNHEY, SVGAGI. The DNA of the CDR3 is TGTGCCAGCAGTTACTTTTCCGGGACAGGGGTGACTGAAGCTTTCTTT. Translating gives CASSYFSGTGVTEAFF.

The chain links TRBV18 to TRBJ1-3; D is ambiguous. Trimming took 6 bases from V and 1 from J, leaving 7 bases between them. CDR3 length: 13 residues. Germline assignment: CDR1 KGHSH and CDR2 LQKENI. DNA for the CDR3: TGTGCCAGCTCTCCCCTTTCTGGAAACACCATATATTTT. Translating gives CASSPLSGNTIYF. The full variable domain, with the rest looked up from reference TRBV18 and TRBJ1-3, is NAGVMQNPRHLVRRRGQEARLRCSPMKGHSHVYWYRQLPEEGLKFMVYLQKENIIDESGMPKERFSAEFPKEGPSILRIQQVVRGDSAAYFCASSPLSGNTIYFGEGSWLTVV.

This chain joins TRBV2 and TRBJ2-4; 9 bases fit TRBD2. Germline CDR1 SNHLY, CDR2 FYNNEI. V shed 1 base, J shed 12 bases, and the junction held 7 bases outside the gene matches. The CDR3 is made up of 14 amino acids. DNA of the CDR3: TGTGCCAGCAGTGAAGGGCTAGCGGGGATGAGTCAGTACTTC. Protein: CASSEGLAGMSQYF.